The 24 T cell receptor beta chains below all came from one sample that was sequenced in a study of spatial heterogeneity in lung cancer. The time point: sample taken at primary tumor resection. TCRdb analysed the 5' RACE reads with MiXCR anew, one entry per CDR3 protein. This table holds roughly 39,000 distinct CDR3 sequences, nearly 7% found once. The input for sequencing was PBMCs, taken at surgery. The origin of the receptors is a female donor with early-stage non-small cell lung cancer.

This clonotype was counted ten times or more. The chain combines TRBV20-1 with TRBJ2-3; D may be TRBD1 (6 bases). V was trimmed by 1 base and J by 4 bases, leaving 15 bases between them. The CDR3 loop spans 15 amino acids. Germline assignment: CDR1 DFQATT and CDR2 SNEGSKA (reference sequence). CDR3 DNA sequence: TGCAGTGCTAGAGTAGTGCAGGGGCATTCAGATACGCAGTATTTT. This encodes CSARVVQGHSDTQYF.

This clonotype has a count of ten or more. V usage is TRBV3-1 and J usage is TRBJ1-1, with 7 bases fitting TRBD1. The CDR3 runs 14 residues. The germline V gene has CDR1 LGHDT and CDR2 YNNKEL (reference sequence). With 4 bases clipped from V and 4 bases from J, the junction kept 6 bases outside the gene matches. The CDR3, as DNA: TGTGCCAGCAGCCCCTTACAGGGGAGCACTGAAGCTTTCTTT. Translation gives CASSPLQGSTEAFF.

This clonotype was counted only a few times. This rearrangement joins TRBV3-1 to TRBJ2-1; D remains unclear. V lost 1 base, J lost 7 bases, and 11 bases lay in between. There are 14 residues in the CDR3. The V gene's germline CDR1 is LGHDT and CDR2 YNNKEL (reference sequence). The chain's CDR3 is CASSQVRQENEQFF. The CDR3 DNA reads as TGTGCCAGCAGCCAAGTCCGTCAGGAAAATGAGCAGTTCTTC.

This clonotype was seen a handful of times. The chain couples TRBV5-1 to TRBJ2-5; 7 bases align to TRBD2. The germline V gene has CDR1 SGHRS and CDR2 YFSETQ. Unmatched junction bases numbered 10, after V lost 1 base and J lost 4 bases. This CDR3 spans 16 amino acids. The DNA of the CDR3 is TGCGCCAGCAGCTTGATAAGCGGGGTCGCCCCAGAGACCCAGTACTTC. Its protein product is CASSLISGVAPETQYF.

The rearrangement links TRBV10-3 to TRBJ2-2; D is perhaps TRBD1 (5 bases). CDR3 length: 15 amino acids. Trimming left V 10 bases short and J 3 bases short, with 18 bases between. Germline lookup yields CDR1 ENHRY and CDR2 SYGVKD. Here the CDR3 DNA reads TGTGCCACCTTAGGGGCAGACGGTCACACCGGGGAGCTGTTTTTT. Translating it yields CATLGADGHTGELFF.

This clonotype was detected many times. The chain combines TRBV2 with TRBJ1-1, with TRBD1 identical over 9 bases. Looked up from germline, CDR1 is SNHLY and CDR2 is FYNNEI. This CDR3 is built from 17 residues. Unmatched junction bases numbered 10, after V lost 5 bases and J lost 0 bases. As DNA, the CDR3 is TGTGCCAGCAGTCGTCGACCAACAGGGGGCATGAACACTGAAGCTTTCTTT. It yields the protein CASSRRPTGGMNTEAFF. Based on the CDR3 plus reference TRBV2 and TRBJ1-1, the full variable domain is EPEVTQTPSHQVTQMGQEVILRCVPISNHLYFYWYRQILGQKVEFLVSFYNNEISEKSEIFDDQFSVERPDGSNFTLKIRSTKLEDSAMYFCASSRRPTGGMNTEAFFGQGTRLTVV.

The chain combines TRBV30 with TRBJ1-5; possible D gene TRBD1, 6 bases. This CDR3 has 14 residues. V lost 3 bases to trimming and J lost 1 base, with 10 bases between them. CDR1 and CDR2 (germline): GTSNPN, SVGIG (reference sequence). The CDR3 sequence: CAWSRDRSNQPQHF. The CDR3 bases are TGTGCCTGGAGCAGAGACAGGAGCAATCAGCCCCAGCATTTT.

Many counts were recorded for this clonotype. The rearrangement joins TRBV9 to TRBJ2-7; TRBD2 might be the D (5 bases). The CDR3 totals 14 residues. Germline loops: CDR1 SGDLS, CDR2 YYNGEE. Trimming stripped 1 base from V and 2 bases from J, with 10 bases between. This CDR3 is CASSVTGNPYEQYF. Here the CDR3 DNA reads TGTGCCAGCAGCGTAACGGGAAACCCCTACGAGCAGTACTTC.

There are many counts of this clonotype. V and J are TRBV3-1 and TRBJ1-5; no definite D call. V lost 4 bases to trimming and J lost 0 bases, with 7 bases between them. Germline CDR1 and CDR2: LGHDT and YNNKEL (reference sequence). This CDR3 region has 14 residues. The CDR3 loop reads CASSRGGSNQPQHF. The DNA of the CDR3 is TGTGCCAGCAGCCGGGGAGGTAGCAATCAGCCCCAGCATTTT.

This clonotype was picked up many times. The genes are TRBV6-5 and TRBJ1-5, with 8 bases identical to TRBD1. V gave up 6 bases and J gave up 0 bases; unmatched junction bases: 4. Germline V gene lookup returns CDR1 MNHEY and CDR2 SVGAGI. CDR3 length: 15 amino acids. CDR3 sequence: CASSEDRGSNQPQHF. CDR3 DNA: TGTGCCAGCAGCGAAGACAGGGGTAGCAATCAGCCCCAGCATTTT.

This clonotype was observed many times. The genes are TRBV5-1 and TRBJ2-5; TRBD1 might be the D (6 bases). CDR1 and CDR2 (germline): SGHRS, YFSETQ. The CDR3 covers 17 residues. Trimming shortened V by 3 bases and J by 1 base, and 19 bases separated the two germline ends. CDR3 DNA: TGCGCCAGCAGCTCCCTACAGGGCCGAACCCTCCAAGAGACCCAGTACTTC. Residues: CASSSLQGRTLQETQYF.

The CDR3 reads CSPWGTSGDTQYF. CDR3 sequence (DNA): TGCAGTCCGTGGGGGACTAGCGGGGATACGCAGTATTTT. This rearrangement joins TRBV20-1 to TRBJ2-3, with 12 bases lining up with TRBD2. The CDR3 runs to 13 residues. The V gene's germline CDR1 is DFQATT and CDR2 SNEGSKA (reference sequence). The ends lost 8 bases at V and 6 bases at J; junction bases unmatched: 6.

This clonotype has only a few counts. The chain uses TRBV7-9 and TRBJ1-1; TRBD1 is a possible D gene (6 bases). V was trimmed by 5 bases and J by 2 bases, leaving 15 bases between them. CDR1 and CDR2 from the germline V gene are SEHNR and FQNEAQ (reference sequence). This CDR3 has 15 amino acids. This chain's CDR3 is CASSLKGTSNTEAFF. In DNA, the CDR3 is TGTGCCAGCAGCCTAAAAGGGACATCTAACACTGAAGCTTTCTTT.

The chain couples TRBV19 to TRBJ2-1; 14 nucleotides line up with TRBD2. Germline assignment: CDR1 LNHDA and CDR2 SQIVND (reference sequence). The CDR3 has 17 amino acids. After removal of 3 bases from V and 2 bases from J, the junction contained 3 bases not matched to a gene. DNA for the CDR3: TGTGCCAGTAGTATGAGACTAGCGGGGGGGACCTACAATGAGCAGTTCTTC. Translated: CASSMRLAGGTYNEQFF.

This clonotype came up many times. In DNA, the CDR3 is TGTGCCAGCAGCCTACTAGTTACGTCAGATACGCAGTATTTT. Protein sequence: CASSLLVTSDTQYF. The chain combines TRBV6-4 with TRBJ2-3, with a tentative D call TRBD2 (5 bases). The CDR3 loop spans 14 amino acids. In germline, CDR1 is MRHNA, CDR2 SNTAGT. Trimming left V 6 bases short and J 4 bases short, with 14 bases between.

This clonotype was picked up many times. The rearrangement joins TRBV9 to TRBJ1-6; 8 bases are shared with TRBD1. The CDR3 consists of 15 residues. V shed 0 bases and J 7 bases; nucleotides not matched to a gene: 3. The germline V gene encodes CDR1 SGDLS and CDR2 YYNGEE. CDR3 sequence: CASSVGGQANSPLHF. CDR3 coding DNA: TGTGCCAGCAGCGTAGGGGGACAGGCAAATTCACCCCTCCACTTT.

This clonotype was recorded at least ten times. The chain employs TRBV5-6 and TRBJ1-1; the D gene is possibly TRBD1 (6 bases). V was clipped by 5 bases and J by 1 base, with 18 bases between them. This CDR3 is built from 16 residues. Germline assignment: CDR1 SGHDT and CDR2 YYEEEE. CDR3 protein: CASSSRPGHQNTEAFF. DNA for the CDR3: TGTGCCAGCAGTTCTCGTCCGGGACACCAGAACACTGAAGCTTTCTTT.

There are many counts of this clonotype. The rearrangement joins TRBV6-5 to TRBJ2-3; D is unresolved. This CDR3 has 14 residues. Germline lookup yields CDR1 MNHEY and CDR2 SVGAGI. V was cut by 4 bases and J by 3 bases, with 11 bases left in between. CDR3 DNA: TGTGCCAGCAGTTCGCCTAGAAGTACAGATACGCAGTATTTT. Encoded protein: CASSSPRSTDTQYF.

This clonotype has a handful of counts. The V gene is TRBV3-1, the J gene TRBJ1-6; tentatively, D is TRBD1 (5 bases). The germline CDR1 and CDR2 sequences are LGHDT and YNNKEL (reference sequence). The CDR3 spans 15 residues. Between the trimmed V and J ends, which lost 4 bases and 9 bases, there was a span of 16 bases. The CDR3 loop is CASSRVRAGGSPLHF. The CDR3, as DNA: TGTGCCAGCAGCCGGGTGAGGGCCGGGGGTTCACCCCTCCACTTT.

This clonotype was observed a few times. The rearrangement uses TRBV11-3 and TRBJ2-2; TRBD1 matches 7 bases. The CDR3 is made up of 14 amino acids. V lost 6 bases and J lost 7; bases outside the gene matches: 8. Per germline, CDR1 SGHNT and CDR2 YENEEA. The CDR3 reads CASRVRGQLGELFF. The CDR3 DNA reads TGTGCCAGCAGAGTAAGGGGGCAGCTCGGGGAGCTGTTTTTT.

This clonotype was observed many times. The V call is TRBV12-3 or TRBV12-4, the J call TRBJ2-1; no clear D gene. The germline V and J ends were trimmed by 5 bases and 4 bases, with 15 bases remaining between them. This CDR3 contains 15 residues. The CDR3 sequence: CASSTRAASYNEQFF. The CDR3, as DNA: TGTGCCAGCAGTACCCGCGCAGCGAGTTACAATGAGCAGTTCTTC.

This clonotype was seen ten or more times. This chain links TRBV10-2 with TRBJ2-2; 7 bases are shared with TRBD1. The germline V gene encodes CDR1 WSHSY and CDR2 SAAADI. The V and J ends lost 6 bases and 2 bases, in that order; junction bases with no gene match: 3. The length of the CDR3 is 14 residues. CDR3 sequence (DNA): TGCGCCAGCAGGACAGGGAGAAACACCGGGGAGCTGTTTTTT. It translates to CASRTGRNTGELFF.

This clonotype was detected many times. The chain joins TRBV12-3 or TRBV12-4 to TRBJ1-1, with D tentatively TRBD1 (5 bases). The CDR3 loop spans 15 amino acids. Between the trimmed V and J ends, which lost 6 bases and 10 bases, there was a span of 24 bases. CDR3: CASRGLDRAPIGAFF. Written as DNA, the CDR3 is TGTGCCAGCAGGGGACTGGATCGAGCCCCCATAGGAGCTTTCTTT.

This clonotype is classed as medium-sized. The J gene is TRBJ2-5, the V gene TRBV5-1; D is perhaps TRBD2 (6 bases). This CDR3 spans 16 amino acids. CDR1 and CDR2 from the germline V gene are SGHRS and YFSETQ. Deletions cut 0 bases from V and 0 bases from J, with 12 bases between. The CDR3 loop reads CASSLGLVPYQETQYF. CDR3 nucleotides: TGCGCCAGCAGCTTGGGACTAGTCCCGTACCAAGAGACCCAGTACTTC.